In this sample, the clone carrying this T cell receptor (beta chain) turned up a few times. Its specificity is unknown. The entry originates in a study of T cells after yellow fever vaccination. Study-level findings and limits: Researchers noted that a small share of clonotypes showed up in both CD4 and CD8 compartments. Within FACS-sorted repertoires, abundant clonotypes contaminating from the bulk population could be present. Reappearance after the booster was observed for most primary-vaccination clones (about 96% CD4, about 86% CD8).

The CDR3 covers 13 residues. CDR1 is SNHLY and CDR2 is FYNNEI in the germline V gene. The ends were cut back, 3 bases at V and 4 bases at J, with 9 bases in the middle. In making TCR cDNA, 5'RACE template switching added a universal primer site and UMIs to it. One entry per CDR3 protein results from TCRdb running MiXCR on the 5' RACE reads. The sample carries approximately 510,000 distinct CDR3 sequences, 21% recorded once. The receptor was derived from a man younger than 30 who received the YFV17D yellow fever vaccine. This chain connects TRBV2 to TRBJ1-2; D uncertain. The sequences come from PBMCs, collected 20 to 25 days after the first yellow fever vaccination. Here the CDR3 reads CASSDAAAYGYTF. In DNA, the CDR3 is TGTGCCAGCAGTGATGCGGCAGCCTATGGCTACACCTTC.